The entry below gives a single TCR beta chain sequence along with its context. Its specificity is not known. Hyperthyroidism patients were newly diagnosed, had disease duration under 2 months, and were aged 18 to 65 years. The sample of blood was obtained at first hyperthyroidism diagnosis (before any ophthalmopathy symptoms). Source material for PBMCs was about 10 ml fresh peripheral blood. Trimming shortened V by 6 bases and J by 2 bases, and 14 bases separated the two germline ends. This CDR3 spans 14 amino acids. Germline V gene lookup returns CDR1 MRHNA and CDR2 SNTAGT. TCR beta CDR3 sequences were amplified from RNA transcripts. First-round RT-PCR targeting the TCR CDR3 was performed with the HTBI primer set. TCRdb redid the calling of the multiplex PCR reads with MiXCR, one entry per CDR3 protein. The profile shows around 380,000 distinct CDR3 sequences, about 13% of them singletons. The sample originates from a study of T cells in Graves' hyperthyroidism and ophthalmopathy. Study-level findings and limits: Ophthalmopathy was told apart from stable hyperthyroidism by a 13 V-J model.

The chain has TRBV6-4 and TRBJ2-7, with a tentative D call TRBD2 (5 bases). Sequencing was done on a sample of blood. This receptor was taken from a young man with Graves' hyperthyroidism that later progressed to Graves' ophthalmopathy. CDR3 coding DNA: TGTGCCAGCAGCCCACATGGTAGCGCCTACGAGCAGTACTTC. It specifies CASSPHGSAYEQYF.